This passage covers 11 T cell receptor beta chains from one sample sequenced in a study of cytomegalovirus exposure and HLA in healthy donors (dated by TCRdb to about 2017). The library was produced with the immunoSEQ multiplex PCR assay. For the multiplex PCR, a mixture combining 60 forward primers for TCR Vbeta segments and 13 reverse primers for TCR Jbeta segments was used. Here the immuneACCESS table is served through TCRdb, limited to in-frame sequences with V and J called. Missing clones are a known gap in these copies; in checked studies unresolved V genes cover under half, and the rest lacks a known reason. Across this sample there are 100,000 to 150,000 clones, with roughly 80% seen only once. The biggest ten clones account for approximately 1.1% of the sample. The material sequenced was PBMCs. These receptors were taken from a boy younger than 18 in good health and CMV-seronegative.

This clone was detected only once. The chain carries TRBV30 and TRBJ1-1; D gene unclear. The germline V gene has CDR1 GTSNPN and CDR2 SVGIG (reference sequence). The CDR3 runs to 14 residues. V lost 0 bases and J lost 3, with 11 bases in between. The CDR3 DNA reads as TGTGCCTGGAGTGTCTCTCAATCGGACACTGAAGCTTTCTTT. Its protein product is CAWSVSQSDTEAFF.

The chain has TRBV10-3 and TRBJ2-6, with D tentatively TRBD1 (5 bases). CDR3 length: 17 residues. The germline V and J ends were trimmed by 8 bases and 0 bases, with 17 bases remaining between them. Germline CDR1 reads ENHRY; CDR2 reads SYGVKD. Here the CDR3 DNA reads TGTGCCATCGGGCAACAGGCTGCTTACTCTGGGGCCAACGTCCTGACTTTC. Its translation is CAIGQQAAYSGANVLTF.

V and J are TRBV7-3 and TRBJ2-1; weak D call: TRBD2 (7 bases). CDR3 size: 13 residues. CDR1 and CDR2 (germline): SGHTA, FQGTGA. V lost 5 bases to trimming and J lost 8 bases, with 13 bases between them. CDR3 residues: CASSPPGGDEQFF. CDR3 in DNA: TGTGCCAGCAGCCCCCCGGGGGGCGATGAGCAGTTCTTC. The full variable domain, with the rest looked up from reference TRBV7-3 and TRBJ2-1, is GAGVSQTPSNKVTEKGKYVELRCDPISGHTALYWYRQSLGQGPEFLIYFQGTGAADDSGLPNDRFFAVRPEGSVSTLKIQRTERGDSAVYLCASSPPGGDEQFFGPGTRLTVL.

The chain uses TRBV15 and TRBJ1-5; D unclear. Per germline, CDR1 LNHNV and CDR2 YYDKDF (reference sequence). Trimming stripped 1 base from V and 5 bases from J, with 9 bases between. The CDR3 is 14 residues long. The CDR3 bases are TGTGCCACCAGCAGAGCCGACGGGGATCAGCCCCAGCATTTT. This codes for CATSRADGDQPQHF.

The CDR3 nucleotides are TGTGCCAGCAGCTTAGCGTCAGGACTAGCGGATAGCTCCTACGAGCAGTACTTC. Protein sequence: CASSLASGLADSSYEQYF. The rearrangement uses TRBV7-9 and TRBJ2-7; 10 bases line up with TRBD2. With V trimmed by 0 bases and J by 0 bases, 8 bases remained unmatched. CDR1 SEHNR and CDR2 FQNEAQ come from the germline V gene (reference sequence). CDR3 length: 18 residues.

This sequence joins TRBV5-1 and TRBJ2-5; 8 nucleotides match TRBD1. J was trimmed by 4 bases and V by 0 bases; bases with no gene match: 8. Germline V gene sequence: CDR1 SGHRS, CDR2 YFSETQ. The CDR3 consists of 16 residues. CDR3 sequence reads: CASSLVTGVFPETQYF. In nucleotides, the CDR3 is TGCGCCAGCAGCTTGGTGACAGGGGTCTTTCCAGAGACCCAGTACTTC. The full variable domain, with the rest looked up from reference TRBV5-1 and TRBJ2-5, is KAGVTQTPRYLIKTRGQQVTLSCSPISGHRSVSWYQQTPGQGLQFLFEYFSETQRNKGNFPGRFSGRQFSNSRSEMNVSTLELGDSALYLCASSLVTGVFPETQYFGPGTRLLVL.

V is TRBV30 and J is TRBJ2-1; the match to TRBD2 covers 14 bases. Losses at the gene ends were 0 bases for V and 8 bases for J; bases not matched to a gene: 9. The CDR3 runs to 17 residues. Germline loops: CDR1 GTSNPN, CDR2 SVGIG (reference sequence). The CDR3 loop is CAWSVRRTSGRWDEQFF. The CDR3 DNA reads TGTGCCTGGAGTGTCCGACGGACTAGCGGGAGGTGGGATGAGCAGTTCTTC.

The V and J genes are TRBV10-3 and TRBJ1-4, with D possibly being TRBD1 (5 bases). CDR1 is ENHRY, CDR2 SYGVKD, per germline. Trimming removed 4 bases from V and 8 bases from J, with 11 bases in between. The CDR3 consists of 13 residues. CDR3 amino acids: CAISARVEEKLFF. The DNA for the CDR3 is TGTGCCATCAGTGCCAGGGTGGAGGAAAAACTGTTTTTT.

The V call is TRBV7-6, the J call TRBJ2-2, with 8 bases lining up with TRBD1. After removal of 4 bases from V and 7 bases from J, the junction contained 11 bases not matched to a gene. CDR3 length: 16 amino acids. Germline V gives CDR1 SGHVS, CDR2 FNYEAQ. The CDR3 spells CASSSLQGGVNGELFF. The CDR3 coding sequence is TGTGCCAGCAGCTCCCTACAGGGGGGAGTCAACGGGGAGCTGTTTTTT. The full variable domain, with the rest looked up from reference TRBV7-6 and TRBJ2-2, is GAGVSQSPRYKVTKRGQDVALRCDPISGHVSLYWYRQALGQGPEFLTYFNYEAQQDKSGLPNDRFSAERPEGSISTLTIQRTEQRDSAMYRCASSSLQGGVNGELFFGEGSRLTVL.

The J gene is TRBJ2-2, the V gene TRBV15; D may be TRBD2 (5 bases). The CDR3 sequence is 16 residues long. Germline V gives CDR1 LNHNV, CDR2 YYDKDF (reference sequence). V lost 0 bases, J lost 8 bases, and 16 bases lay in between. CDR3 in amino acids: CATSRDVREGTGELFF. The CDR3 DNA reads TGTGCCACCAGCAGAGATGTTCGAGAGGGAACGGGGGAGCTGTTTTTT. The full variable domain, its missing parts supplied by reference TRBV15 and TRBJ2-2, is DAMVIQNPRYQVTQFGKPVTLSCSQTLNHNVMYWYQQKSSQAPKLLFHYYDKDFNNEADTPDNFQSRRPNTSFCFLDIRSPGLGDTAMYLCATSRDVREGTGELFFGEGSRLTVL.

The chain employs TRBV4-3 and TRBJ1-5; a weak D match, TRBD1 (5 bases). The CDR3 has 17 amino acids. Trimming stripped 0 bases from V and 7 bases from J, with 19 bases between. Germline V gene data show CDR1 as LGHNA and CDR2 as YSLEER. CDR3 amino acids: CASSQDIGGLAGQPQHF. CDR3 DNA sequence: TGCGCCAGCAGCCAAGATATCGGGGGTCTCGCGGGACAGCCCCAGCATTTT.